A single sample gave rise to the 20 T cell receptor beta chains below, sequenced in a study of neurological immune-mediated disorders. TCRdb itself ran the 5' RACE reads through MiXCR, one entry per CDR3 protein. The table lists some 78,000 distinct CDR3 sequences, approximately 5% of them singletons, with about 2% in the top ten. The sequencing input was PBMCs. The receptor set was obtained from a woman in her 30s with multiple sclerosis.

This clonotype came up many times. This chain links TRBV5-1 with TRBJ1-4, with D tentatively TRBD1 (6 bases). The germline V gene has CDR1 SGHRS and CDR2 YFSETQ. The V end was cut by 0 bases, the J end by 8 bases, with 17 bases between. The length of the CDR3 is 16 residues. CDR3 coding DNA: TGCGCCAGCAGCTTGGCGGGACACGGGGGAGGAGAAAAACTGTTTTTT. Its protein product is CASSLAGHGGGEKLFF.

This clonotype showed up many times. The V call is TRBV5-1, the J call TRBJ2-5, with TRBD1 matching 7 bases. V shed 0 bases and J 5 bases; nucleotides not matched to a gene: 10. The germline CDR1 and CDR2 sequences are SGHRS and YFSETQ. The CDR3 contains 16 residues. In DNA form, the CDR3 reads TGCGCCAGCAGCTTGGGTCCCCAGGGGGAATGGGAGACCCAGTACTTC. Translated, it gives CASSLGPQGEWETQYF.

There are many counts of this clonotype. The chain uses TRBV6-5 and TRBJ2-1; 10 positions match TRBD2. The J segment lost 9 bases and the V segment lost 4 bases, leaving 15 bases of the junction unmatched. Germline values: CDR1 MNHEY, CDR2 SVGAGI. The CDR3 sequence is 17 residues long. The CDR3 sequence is CASSSDFKRGGYGEQFF. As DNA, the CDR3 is TGTGCCAGCAGTTCCGATTTTAAGCGGGGGGGTTACGGTGAGCAGTTCTTC.

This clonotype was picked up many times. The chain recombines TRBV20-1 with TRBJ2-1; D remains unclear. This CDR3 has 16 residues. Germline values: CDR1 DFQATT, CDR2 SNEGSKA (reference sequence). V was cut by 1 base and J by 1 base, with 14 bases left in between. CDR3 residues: CSARAAPTPSYNEQFF. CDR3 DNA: TGCAGTGCTAGAGCTGCCCCGACACCATCCTACAATGAGCAGTTCTTC.

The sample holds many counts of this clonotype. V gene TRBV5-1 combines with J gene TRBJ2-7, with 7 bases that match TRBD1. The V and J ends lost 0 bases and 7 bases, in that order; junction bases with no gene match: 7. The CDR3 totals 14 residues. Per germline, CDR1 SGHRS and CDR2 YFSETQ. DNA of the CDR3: TGCGCCAGCAGCTTGGGACAGGGAAGGGAAGAGCAGTACTTC. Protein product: CASSLGQGREEQYF.

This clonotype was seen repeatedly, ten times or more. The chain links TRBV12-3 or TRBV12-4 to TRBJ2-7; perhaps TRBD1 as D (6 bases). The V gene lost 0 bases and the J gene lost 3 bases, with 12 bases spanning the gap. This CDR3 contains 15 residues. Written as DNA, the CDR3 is TGTGCCAGCAGTTTAGCCGCACAGGGCTACTACGAGCAGTACTTC. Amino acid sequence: CASSLAAQGYYEQYF.

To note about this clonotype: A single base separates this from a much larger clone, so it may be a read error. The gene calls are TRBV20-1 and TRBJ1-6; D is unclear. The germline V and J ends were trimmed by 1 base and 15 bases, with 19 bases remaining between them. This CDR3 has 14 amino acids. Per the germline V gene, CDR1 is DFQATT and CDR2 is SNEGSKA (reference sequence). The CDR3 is CSARGDLSWDHLHF. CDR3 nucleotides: TGCAGTGCTAGAGGCGATTTGAGTTGGGATCACCTCCACTTT.

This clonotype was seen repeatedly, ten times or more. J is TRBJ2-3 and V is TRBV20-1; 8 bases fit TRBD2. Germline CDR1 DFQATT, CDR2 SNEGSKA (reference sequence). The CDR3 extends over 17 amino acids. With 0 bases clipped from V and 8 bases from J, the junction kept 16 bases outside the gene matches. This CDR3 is CSARDPLQRESKGTQYF. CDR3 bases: TGCAGTGCTAGAGATCCCCTCCAGCGGGAGTCGAAGGGTACGCAGTATTTT.

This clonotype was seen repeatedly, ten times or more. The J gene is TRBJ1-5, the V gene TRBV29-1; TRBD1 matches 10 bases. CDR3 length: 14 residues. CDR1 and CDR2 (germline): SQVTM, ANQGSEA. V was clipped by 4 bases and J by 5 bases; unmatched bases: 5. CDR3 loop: CSVAQDRGDQPQHF. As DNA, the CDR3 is TGCAGCGTTGCGCAGGACAGGGGGGATCAGCCCCAGCATTTT. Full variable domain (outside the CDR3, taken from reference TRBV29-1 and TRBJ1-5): SAVISQKPSRDICQRGTSLTIQCQVDSQVTMMFWYRQQPGQSLTLIATANQGSEATYESGFVIDKFPISRPNLTFSTLTVSNMSPEDSSIYLCSVAQDRGDQPQHFGDGTRLSIL.

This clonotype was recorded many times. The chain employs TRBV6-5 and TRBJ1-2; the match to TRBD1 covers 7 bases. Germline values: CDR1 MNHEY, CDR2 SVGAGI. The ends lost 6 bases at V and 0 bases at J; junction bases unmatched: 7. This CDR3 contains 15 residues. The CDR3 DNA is TGTGCCAGCAGGGCCCAGGGGACAGCTAACTATGGCTACACCTTC. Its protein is CASRAQGTANYGYTF.

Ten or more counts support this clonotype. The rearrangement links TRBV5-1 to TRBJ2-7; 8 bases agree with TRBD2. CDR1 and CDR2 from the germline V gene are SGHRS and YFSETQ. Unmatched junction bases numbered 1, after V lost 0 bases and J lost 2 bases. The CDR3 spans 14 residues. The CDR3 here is CASSLAGRAYEQYF. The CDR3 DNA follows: TGCGCCAGCAGCTTGGCCGGGAGGGCCTACGAGCAGTACTTC. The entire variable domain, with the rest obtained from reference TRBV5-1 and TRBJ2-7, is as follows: KAGVTQTPRYLIKTRGQQVTLSCSPISGHRSVSWYQQTPGQGLQFLFEYFSETQRNKGNFPGRFSGRQFSNSRSEMNVSTLELGDSALYLCASSLAGRAYEQYFGPGTRLTVT.

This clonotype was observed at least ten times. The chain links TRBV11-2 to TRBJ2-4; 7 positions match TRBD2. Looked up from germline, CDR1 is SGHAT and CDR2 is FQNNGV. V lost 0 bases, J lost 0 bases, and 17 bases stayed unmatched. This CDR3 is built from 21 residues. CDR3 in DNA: TGTGCCAGCAGCTTAGATGGCAGCGGGGAATCAGTCTACCTAGCCAAAAACATTCAGTACTTC. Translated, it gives CASSLDGSGESVYLAKNIQYF.

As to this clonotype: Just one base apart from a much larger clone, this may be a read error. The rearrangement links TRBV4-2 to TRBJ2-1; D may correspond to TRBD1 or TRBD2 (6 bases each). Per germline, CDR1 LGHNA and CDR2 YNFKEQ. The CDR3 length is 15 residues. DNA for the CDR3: TGTGCCAACAGCCAAGGCAGCGGAGGGGGGATTGAGCAGTTCTTC. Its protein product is CANSQGSGGGIEQFF.

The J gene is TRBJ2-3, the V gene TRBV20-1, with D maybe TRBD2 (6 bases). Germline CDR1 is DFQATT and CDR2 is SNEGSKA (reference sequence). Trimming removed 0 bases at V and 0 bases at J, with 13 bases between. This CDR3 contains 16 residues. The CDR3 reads CSARDRTSRSTDTQYF. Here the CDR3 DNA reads TGCAGTGCTAGAGATCGAACTAGCAGAAGCACAGATACGCAGTATTTT.

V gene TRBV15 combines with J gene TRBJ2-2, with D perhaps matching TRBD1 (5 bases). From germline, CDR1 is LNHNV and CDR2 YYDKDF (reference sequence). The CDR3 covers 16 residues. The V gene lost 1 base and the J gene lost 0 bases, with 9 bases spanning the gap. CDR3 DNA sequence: TGTGCCACCAGCAGAGTAGGGGCAGCGAACACCGGGGAGCTGTTTTTT. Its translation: CATSRVGAANTGELFF.

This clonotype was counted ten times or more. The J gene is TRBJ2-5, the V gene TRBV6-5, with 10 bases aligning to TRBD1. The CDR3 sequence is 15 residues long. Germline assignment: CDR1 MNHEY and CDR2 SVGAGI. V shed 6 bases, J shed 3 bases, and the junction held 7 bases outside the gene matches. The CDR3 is CASRRMTGGEETQYF. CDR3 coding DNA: TGTGCCAGCAGACGTATGACAGGGGGCGAAGAGACCCAGTACTTC.

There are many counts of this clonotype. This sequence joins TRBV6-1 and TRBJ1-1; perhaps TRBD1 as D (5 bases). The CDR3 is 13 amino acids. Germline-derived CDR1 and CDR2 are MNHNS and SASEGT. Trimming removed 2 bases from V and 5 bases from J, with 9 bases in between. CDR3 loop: CASSELGETEAFF. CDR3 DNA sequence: TGTGCCAGCAGTGAATTGGGGGAAACTGAAGCTTTCTTT.

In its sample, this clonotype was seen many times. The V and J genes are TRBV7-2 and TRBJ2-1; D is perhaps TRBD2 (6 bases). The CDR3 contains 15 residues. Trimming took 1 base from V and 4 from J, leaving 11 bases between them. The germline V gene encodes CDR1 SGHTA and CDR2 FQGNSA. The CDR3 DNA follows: TGTGCCAGCAGCTTAGTTGGGGCGGGGTACAATGAGCAGTTCTTC. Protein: CASSLVGAGYNEQFF.

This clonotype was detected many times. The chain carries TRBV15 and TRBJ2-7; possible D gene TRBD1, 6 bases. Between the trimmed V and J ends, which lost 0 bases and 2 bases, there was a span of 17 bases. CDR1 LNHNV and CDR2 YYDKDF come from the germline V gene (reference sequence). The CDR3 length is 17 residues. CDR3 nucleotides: TGTGCCACCAGCAGAGATCACGGGACAATCCGGGCCTACGAGCAGTACTTC. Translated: CATSRDHGTIRAYEQYF.

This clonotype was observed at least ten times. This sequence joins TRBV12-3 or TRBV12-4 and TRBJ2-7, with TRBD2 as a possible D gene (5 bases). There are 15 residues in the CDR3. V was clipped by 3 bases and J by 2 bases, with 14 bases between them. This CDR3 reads CASSFRRGLPYEQYF. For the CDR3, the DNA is TGTGCCAGCAGTTTCCGACGGGGTTTGCCCTACGAGCAGTACTTC.